This TCR beta chain was documented in a study of T-cell memory formation after mild COVID-19. This clonotype was recorded only once. One entry per CDR3 protein results from TCRdb running MiXCR on the 5' RACE reads. In the table there are roughly 250,000 distinct CDR3 sequences, around 17% of which are singletons. V lost 8 bases and J lost 4; bases outside the gene matches: 10. The CDR3 has 14 amino acids. Germline V gives CDR1 MNHNS, CDR2 SASEGT. V gene TRBV6-1 combines with J gene TRBJ1-1, with 7 nucleotides matching TRBD1. Sequenced sample: PBMCs or a T cell subset sorted from them (not recorded which). The clonotype comes from a man between 18 and 35 years old who had mild COVID-19 (a few samples of this study predate the infection). Cell type and time point are not known. The CDR3 DNA follows: TGTGCCAGCCACCTGACAGGGACGGCCACTGAAGCTTTCTTT. Translation gives CASHLTGTATEAFF.